A selection of T cell receptor beta chains follows, all from one sample in a study of cytomegalovirus exposure and HLA in healthy donors. Profiling relied on immunoSEQ multiplex PCR, and the TCRdb table lists in-frame clones only, not all of them. The data show 110,000 or so clones, about four fifths seen once. The specimen sequenced was PBMCs. The receptors here all came from a young man in good health and CMV-seronegative. The CDR3 runs from the conserved cysteine through the conserved F or W. The D gene is left open where the match is weak. Size is stated for part of the rows, as once, few or many counts, or as a class when the clone is expanded.

>TRBD1|-|TRBV5-1|TRBJ2-1
CASSPGTEVYNEQFF
TGCGCCAGCAGCCCCGGGACAGAGGTATACAATGAGCAGTTCTTC
>-|-|TRBV6-5|TRBJ1-4
CASFGSRAGKLFF
TGTGCCAGCTTCGGATCCAGGGCCGGAAAACTGTTTTTT
>TRBD1|-|TRBV14|TRBJ1-1
CASSPYRQGEAFF
TGTGCCAGCAGCCCGTACAGACAGGGGGAAGCTTTCTTT
>TRBD2|once|TRBV10-3|TRBJ2-2
CAISRSSGSDTGELFF
TGTGCCATCAGTCGGTCTAGCGGGAGTGACACCGGGGAGCTGTTTTTT
>-|-|TRBV27|TRBJ1-5
CASSLKEGQPQHF
TGTGCCAGCAGTTTAAAGGAGGGTCAGCCCCAGCATTTT
>TRBD1|few|TRBV6-1|TRBJ2-3
CASSEGGTGSATQYF
TGTGCCAGCAGTGAGGGGGGGACAGGGTCGGCTACGCAGTATTTT
>TRBD1|few|TRBV30|TRBJ1-2
CAWSYESDRAFEHYGYTF
TGTGCCTGGAGTTATGAATCCGACAGGGCTTTCGAACACTATGGCTACACCTTC
>-|-|TRBV7-2|TRBJ2-7
CASSLGGAVNEQYF
TGTGCCAGCAGCTTAGGTGGGGCCGTAAACGAGCAGTACTTC
>-|-|TRBV7-9|TRBJ2-7
CASSFYQGMHSSLEQYF
TGTGCCAGCAGCTTCTATCAGGGTATGCATTCGTCCCTCGAGCAGTACTTC
>TRBD1|-|TRBV7-9|TRBJ1-1
CASSYDRGAEAFF
TGTGCCAGCAGCTACGACAGGGGCGCTGAAGCTTTCTTT
>TRBD1|-|TRBV28|TRBJ2-4
CAARQGVGNIQYF
TGTGCCGCAAGACAGGGGGTAGGAAACATTCAGTACTTC
>TRBD1|-|TRBV4-3|TRBJ2-6
CASSLFKGQGVRGANVLTF
TGCGCCAGCAGCCTATTTAAAGGACAGGGGGTAAGAGGGGCCAACGTCCTGACTTTC
>-|-|TRBV6-5|TRBJ1-6
CASSYSWTAYNSPLHF
TGTGCCAGCAGTTACAGCTGGACAGCTTATAATTCACCCCTCCACTTT
>-|few|TRBV9|TRBJ1-5
CASSAAGTQDQPQHF
TGTGCCAGCAGCGCCGCCGGGACTCAGGATCAGCCCCAGCATTTT
>TRBD2|once|TRBV7-9|TRBJ2-7
CASSLDERGSSYEQYF
TGTGCCAGCAGCTTAGATGAGCGGGGGAGCTCCTACGAGCAGTACTTC
>-|-|TRBV11-2|TRBJ2-3
CASKIIGAGTDTQYF
TGTGCCAGCAAAATAATTGGGGCCGGGACAGATACGCAGTATTTT
>-|-|TRBV5-1|TRBJ2-7
CASSMDYATYEQYF
TGCGCCAGCAGCATGGACTATGCAACCTACGAGCAGTACTTC
>TRBD2|-|TRBV10-3|TRBJ2-1
CAVDPGLARNEQFF
TGTGCCGTAGACCCGGGACTAGCACGGAATGAGCAGTTCTTC
>TRBD2|-|TRBV4-3|TRBJ2-1
CASSQDPVPGTSGNNEQFF
TGCGCCAGCAGCCAAGATCCGGTCCCCGGGACTAGCGGAAACAATGAGCAGTTCTTC
>-|-|TRBV6-6|TRBJ1-2
CASSYEGRDGYTF
TGTGCCAGCAGTTACGAGGGGAGGGATGGCTACACCTTC
>-|-|TRBV5-1|TRBJ2-7
CASSLGGGYEQYF
TGCGCCAGCAGCTTGGGGGGCGGCTACGAGCAGTACTTC
>TRBD1|once|TRBV5-1|TRBJ1-1
CASNQRGGRNTEAFF
TGCGCCAGCAACCAGAGAGGGGGCAGGAACACTGAAGCTTTCTTT
>-|-|TRBV27|TRBJ1-3
CASSNHGGNTIYF
TGTGCCAGCAGCAACCACGGGGGAAACACCATATATTTT
>TRBD1|-|TRBV7-8|TRBJ1-1
CASSSRQGATLEAFF
TGTGCCAGCAGCTCCCGACAGGGGGCTACCCTTGAAGCTTTCTTT
>TRBD1|-|TRBV27|TRBJ2-5
CASSAGTGRAETQYF
TGTGCCAGCAGTGCCGGGACAGGGCGGGCGGAGACCCAGTACTTC
>-|-|TRBV18|TRBJ2-1
CASSPPSSEQFF
TGTGCCAGCTCACCACCTAGCAGTGAGCAGTTCTTC
>-|-|TRBV29-1|TRBJ1-1
CSVEGDSTEAFF
TGCAGCGTTGAGGGCGACAGCACTGAAGCTTTCTTT
>TRBD1|-|TRBV6-6|TRBJ1-1
CASSPTGPNTEAFF
TGTGCCAGCAGTCCGACAGGGCCTAACACTGAAGCTTTCTTT
>TRBD1|few|TRBV14|TRBJ2-7
CASSHGQAYEQYF
TGTGCCAGCAGCCACGGACAGGCCTACGAGCAGTACTTC